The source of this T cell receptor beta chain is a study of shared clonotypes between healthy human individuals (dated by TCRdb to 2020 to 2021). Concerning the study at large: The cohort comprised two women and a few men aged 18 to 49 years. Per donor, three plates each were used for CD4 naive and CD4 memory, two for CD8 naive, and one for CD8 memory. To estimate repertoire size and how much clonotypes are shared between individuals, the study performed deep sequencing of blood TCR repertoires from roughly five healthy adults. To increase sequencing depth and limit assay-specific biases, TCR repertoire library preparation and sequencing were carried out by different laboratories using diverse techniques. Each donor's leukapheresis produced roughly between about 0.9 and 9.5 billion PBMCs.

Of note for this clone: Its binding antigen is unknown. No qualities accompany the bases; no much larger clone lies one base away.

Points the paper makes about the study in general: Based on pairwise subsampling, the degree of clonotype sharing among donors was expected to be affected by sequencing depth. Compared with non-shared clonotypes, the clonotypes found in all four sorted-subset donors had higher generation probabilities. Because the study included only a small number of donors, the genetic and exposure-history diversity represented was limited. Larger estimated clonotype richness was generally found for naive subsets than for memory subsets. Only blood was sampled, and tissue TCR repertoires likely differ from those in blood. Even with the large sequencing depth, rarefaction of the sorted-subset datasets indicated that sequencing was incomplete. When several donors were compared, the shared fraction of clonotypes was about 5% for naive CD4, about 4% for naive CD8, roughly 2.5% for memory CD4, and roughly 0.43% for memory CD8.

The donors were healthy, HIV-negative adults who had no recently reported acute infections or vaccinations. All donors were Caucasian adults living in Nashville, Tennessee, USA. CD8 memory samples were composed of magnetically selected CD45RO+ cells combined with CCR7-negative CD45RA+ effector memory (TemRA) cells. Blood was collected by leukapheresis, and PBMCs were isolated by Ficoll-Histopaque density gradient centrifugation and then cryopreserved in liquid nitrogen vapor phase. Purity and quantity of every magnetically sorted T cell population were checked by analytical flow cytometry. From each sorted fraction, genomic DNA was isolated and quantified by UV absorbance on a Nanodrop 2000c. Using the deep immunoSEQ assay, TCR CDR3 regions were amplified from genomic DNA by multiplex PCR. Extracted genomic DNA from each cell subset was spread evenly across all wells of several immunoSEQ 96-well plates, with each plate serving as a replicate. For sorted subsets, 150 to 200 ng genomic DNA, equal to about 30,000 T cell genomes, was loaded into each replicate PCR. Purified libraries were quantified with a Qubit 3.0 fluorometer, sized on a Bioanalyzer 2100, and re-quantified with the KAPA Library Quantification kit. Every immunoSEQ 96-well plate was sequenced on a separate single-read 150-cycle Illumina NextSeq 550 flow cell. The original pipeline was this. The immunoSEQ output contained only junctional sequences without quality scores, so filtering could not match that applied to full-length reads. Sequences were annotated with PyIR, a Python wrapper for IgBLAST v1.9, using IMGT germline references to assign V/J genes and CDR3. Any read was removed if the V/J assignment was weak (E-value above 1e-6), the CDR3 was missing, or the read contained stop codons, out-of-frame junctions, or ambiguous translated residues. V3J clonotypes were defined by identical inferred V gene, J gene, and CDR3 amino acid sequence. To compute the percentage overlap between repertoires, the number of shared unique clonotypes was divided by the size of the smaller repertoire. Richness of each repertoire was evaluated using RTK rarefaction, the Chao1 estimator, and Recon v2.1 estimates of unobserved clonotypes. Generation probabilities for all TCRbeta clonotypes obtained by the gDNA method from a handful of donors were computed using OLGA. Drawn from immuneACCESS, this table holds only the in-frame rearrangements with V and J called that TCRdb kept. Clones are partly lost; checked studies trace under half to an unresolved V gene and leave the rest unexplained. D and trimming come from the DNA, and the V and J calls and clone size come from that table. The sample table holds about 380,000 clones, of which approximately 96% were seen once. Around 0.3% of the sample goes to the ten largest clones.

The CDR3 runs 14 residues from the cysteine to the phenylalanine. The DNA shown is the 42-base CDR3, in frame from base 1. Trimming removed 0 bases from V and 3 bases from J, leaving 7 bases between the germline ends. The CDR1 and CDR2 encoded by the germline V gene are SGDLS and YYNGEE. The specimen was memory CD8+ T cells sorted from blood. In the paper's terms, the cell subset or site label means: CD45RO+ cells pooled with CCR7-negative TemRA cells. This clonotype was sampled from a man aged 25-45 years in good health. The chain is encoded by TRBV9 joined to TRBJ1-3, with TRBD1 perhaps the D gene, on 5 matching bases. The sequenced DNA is TGTGCCAGCAGCGTAGAGGGGTTTGGAAACACCATATATTTT. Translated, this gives CASSVEGFGNTIYF.